This T cell receptor (beta chain) appears in the sequencing data of a study of blood T cell repertoires in COVID-19. The overall study: Sites across the United States, Italy and Spain contributed samples from acute and convalescent COVID-19. Sample material is recorded as cDNA or gDNA derived from T cells, B-cell-depleted T cells, or PBMCs.

Per the original methods: Estimated nucleated cell counts came from reference gene primer amplification. TCRdb's table, derived via immunoSEQ multiplex PCR, lists solely in-frame clones and lacks some. The V and J calls and clone size come from that table; D and trimming were worked out from the DNA. The sample holds fewer than 300,000 clones; 82% are singletons and the top ten take around 3.2%. With 0 bases clipped from V and 5 bases from J, the junction kept 4 bases outside the gene matches. This CDR3 contains 16 residues. Germline loops: CDR1 LGHDT, CDR2 YNNKEL (reference sequence). This receptor was taken from a woman younger than 35 with acute or convalescent COVID-19. The specimen sequenced was peripheral blood. This sequence joins TRBV3-1 (or the pseudogene TRBV3-2) and TRBJ2-2, with 9 nucleotides matching TRBD2. The CDR3 coding sequence is TGTGCCAGCAGCCAAGATAAGCTAGCGGGAACCGGGGAGCTGTTTTTT. It yields the protein CASSQDKLAGTGELFF.